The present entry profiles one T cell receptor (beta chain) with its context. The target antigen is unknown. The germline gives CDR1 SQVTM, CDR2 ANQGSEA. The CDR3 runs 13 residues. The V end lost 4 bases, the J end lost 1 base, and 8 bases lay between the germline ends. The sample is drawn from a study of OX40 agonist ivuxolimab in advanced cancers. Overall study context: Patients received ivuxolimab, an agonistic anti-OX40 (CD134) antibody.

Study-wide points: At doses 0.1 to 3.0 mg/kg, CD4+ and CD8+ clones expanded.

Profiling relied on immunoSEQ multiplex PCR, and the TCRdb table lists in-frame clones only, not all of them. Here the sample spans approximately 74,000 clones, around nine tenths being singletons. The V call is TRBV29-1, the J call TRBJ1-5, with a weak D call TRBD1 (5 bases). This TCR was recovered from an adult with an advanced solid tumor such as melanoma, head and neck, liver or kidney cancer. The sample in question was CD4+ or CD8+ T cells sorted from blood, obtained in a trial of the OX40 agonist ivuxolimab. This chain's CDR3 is CSVVWDSNQPQHF. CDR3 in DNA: TGCAGCGTTGTATGGGACAGCAATCAGCCCCAGCATTTT.